This TCR beta chain was recorded in a study of shared clonotypes between healthy human individuals. Study outcomes and limitations: When naive CD4 clonotypes were compared across a few donors, around 4.6% were shared.

The ends were cut back, 7 bases at V and 2 bases at J, with 12 bases in the middle. Germline CDR1 SNHLY, CDR2 FYNNEI. The CDR3 covers 13 residues. TCRdb's copy holds only in-frame clones and misses some; the assay was immunoSEQ multiplex PCR. The sample consists of 2 million to 2.5 million clones, 85% to 95% of them appearing once. This clone was detected a few times. Its specificity is unknown. The sequenced sample consisted of naive CD4+ T cells from PBMCs. Subset meaning: CD45RA+ positively selected. The origin of this receptor is a man younger than 35 in good health. Some clones in this sample may be carry-over from other donors' samples. The J gene is TRBJ2-7, the V gene TRBV2; no clear D gene. Written as DNA, the CDR3 is TGTGCCAGCAAAATGGACGCCACCTACGAGCAGTACTTC. Its translation is CASKMDATYEQYF.